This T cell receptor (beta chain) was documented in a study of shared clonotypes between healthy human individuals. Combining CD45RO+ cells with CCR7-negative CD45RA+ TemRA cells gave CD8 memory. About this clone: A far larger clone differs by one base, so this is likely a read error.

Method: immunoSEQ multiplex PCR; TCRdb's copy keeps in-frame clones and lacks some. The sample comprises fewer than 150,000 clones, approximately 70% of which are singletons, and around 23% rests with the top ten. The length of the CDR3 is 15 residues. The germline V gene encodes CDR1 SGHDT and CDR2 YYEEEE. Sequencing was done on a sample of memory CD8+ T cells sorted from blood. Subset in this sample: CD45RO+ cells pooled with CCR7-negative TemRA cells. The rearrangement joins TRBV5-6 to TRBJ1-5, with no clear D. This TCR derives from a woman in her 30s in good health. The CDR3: CASSPDLYSDQPQHF. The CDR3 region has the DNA TGTGCCAGCAGTCCGGACTTGTATAGCGATCAGCCCCAGCATTTT.